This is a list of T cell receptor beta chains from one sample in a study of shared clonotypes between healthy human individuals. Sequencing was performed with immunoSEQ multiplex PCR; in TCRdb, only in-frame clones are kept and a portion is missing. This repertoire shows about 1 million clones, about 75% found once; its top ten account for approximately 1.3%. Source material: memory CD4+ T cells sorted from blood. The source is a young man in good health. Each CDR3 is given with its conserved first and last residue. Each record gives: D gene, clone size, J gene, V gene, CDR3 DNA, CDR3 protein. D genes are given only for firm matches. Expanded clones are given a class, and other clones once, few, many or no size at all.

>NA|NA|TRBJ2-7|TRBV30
TGTGCCTGGAGTCTCAAGGGGGGGTCCTACGAGCAGTACTTC
CAWSLKGGSYEQYF
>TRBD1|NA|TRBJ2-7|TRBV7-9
TGTGCCAGCAGCTTAGCAGGGGGCGGCGAGCAGTACTTC
CASSLAGGGEQYF
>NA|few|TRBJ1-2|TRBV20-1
TGCAGTGCTAGATCGGGACATCGGGACACCTTC
CSARSGHRDTF
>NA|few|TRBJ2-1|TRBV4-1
TGCGCCAGCAGTATCCCGGGACTTCCTTACAATGAGCAGTTCTTC
CASSIPGLPYNEQFF
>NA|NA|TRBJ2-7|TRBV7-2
TGTGCCAGCAGCTTAAAGGGCCACGAGCAGTACTTC
CASSLKGHEQYF
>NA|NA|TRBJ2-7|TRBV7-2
TGTGCCAGCAGCCTCTGGGGGGAGCAGTACTTC
CASSLWGEQYF
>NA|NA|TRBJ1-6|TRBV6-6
TGTGCCAGCAGTTCCAACTATAATTCACCCCTCCATTTT
CASSSNYNSPLHF
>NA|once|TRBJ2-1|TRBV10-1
TGCGCTTTAGGACGGGGATCCTACAATGAGCAGTTCTTC
CALGRGSYNEQFF
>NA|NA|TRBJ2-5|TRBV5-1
TGCGCCAGCAGCGGGACCATACAAGAGACCCAGTACTTC
CASSGTIQETQYF
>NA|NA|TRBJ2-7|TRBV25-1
TGTGCCAGCAGTGAATCGGGGGAATACGAGCAGTACTTC
CASSESGEYEQYF
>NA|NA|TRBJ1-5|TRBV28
TGTGCCAGCAGTTTATTTCAGTCGCCCCAGCATTTT
CASSLFQSPQHF
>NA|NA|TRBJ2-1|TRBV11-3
TGTGCCAGCAGCGGGGTAGCGGCGAATGAGCAGTTCTTC
CASSGVAANEQFF
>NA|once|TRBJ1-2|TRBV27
TGTGCCAGCAGTTCGGCGGGCAAGGGGTATGGCTACACCTTC
CASSSAGKGYGYTF
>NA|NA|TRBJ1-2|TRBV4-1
TGCGCCAGCAGCCAAGATATAAGGTTCTATGGCTACACCTTC
CASSQDIRFYGYTF
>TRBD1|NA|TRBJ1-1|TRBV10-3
TGTGCCACCACAGGGGTGGGGACTGAAGCTTTCTTT
CATTGVGTEAFF
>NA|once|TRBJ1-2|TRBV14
TGTGCCAGCAGCCAAGATGGGATTCTTGGTGGCTACACCTTC
CASSQDGILGGYTF
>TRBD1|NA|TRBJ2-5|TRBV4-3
TGCGCCAGCAGCGAAAGGAATCCCGGGACAGGGATGGAGACCCAGTACTTC
CASSERNPGTGMETQYF
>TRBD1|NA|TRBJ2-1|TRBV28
TGTGCCAGCAGATCGCAAGGGGGACAGGACAACCATGAGCAGTTCTTC
CASRSQGGQDNHEQFF
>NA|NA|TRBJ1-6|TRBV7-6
TGTGCCAGCAGCTTATCTCTGAATTCACCCCTCCACTTT
CASSLSLNSPLHF
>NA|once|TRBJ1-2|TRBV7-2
TGTGCCAGCAGCTTAGAGGGCAGGGACTATGGCTACACCTTC
CASSLEGRDYGYTF
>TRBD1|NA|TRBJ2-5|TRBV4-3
TGCGCCAGCAGCCAAGGACAGGGCACTTGGGAGACCCAGTACTTC
CASSQGQGTWETQYF
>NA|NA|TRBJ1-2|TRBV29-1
TGCAGCGTTGGACAGAGCAACTATGGCTACACCTTC
CSVGQSNYGYTF
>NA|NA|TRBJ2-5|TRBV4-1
TGCGCCAGCAGCCAAGGAGAAGGGACAGAGACCCAGTACTTC
CASSQGEGTETQYF
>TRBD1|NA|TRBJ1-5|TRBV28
TGTGCCGCAGCCGGACAGGGATTTCAGCCCCAGCATTTT
CAAAGQGFQPQHF
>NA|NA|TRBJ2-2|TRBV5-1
TGCGCCAGCAGCTACGACCAGGGTTTGGACGGGGAGCTGTTTTTT
CASSYDQGLDGELFF
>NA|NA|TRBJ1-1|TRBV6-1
TGTGCCAGCAGTGCCCAGGGGCTGAACACTGAAGCTTTCTTT
CASSAQGLNTEAFF
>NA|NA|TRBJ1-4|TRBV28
TGTGCCAGCAACAAGAGGGAGCTCTCGGGGGAAAAACTGTTTTTT
CASNKRELSGEKLFF
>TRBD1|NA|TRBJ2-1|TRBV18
TGTGCCAGCTCACCACCGAAAAACAGGGGATACAATGAGCAGTTCTTC
CASSPPKNRGYNEQFF
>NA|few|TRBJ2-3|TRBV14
TGTGCCAGCAGCCAAGTTGGCACAGATACGCAGTATTTT
CASSQVGTDTQYF
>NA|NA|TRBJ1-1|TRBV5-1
TGCGCCAGCAGCTTGGCCGGGGGGGCCAGGAACACTGAAGCTTTCTTT
CASSLAGGARNTEAFF
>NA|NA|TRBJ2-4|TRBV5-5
TGTGCCAGCAGACAGACAGAAATGATGAACATTCAGTACTTC
CASRQTEMMNIQYF
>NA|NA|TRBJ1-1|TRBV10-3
TGTGCCATCAGGAGGGGAGGGGACACTGAAGCTTTCTTT
CAIRRGGDTEAFF
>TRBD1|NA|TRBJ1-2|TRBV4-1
TGCGCCAGCAGCCAAGACGACAGGGCCTATGGCTACACCTTC
CASSQDDRAYGYTF
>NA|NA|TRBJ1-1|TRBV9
TGTGCCAGCAGCGTAGCGCCCCAGCCGAACACTGAAGCTTTCTTT
CASSVAPQPNTEAFF
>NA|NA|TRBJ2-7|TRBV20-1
TGCAGTGCTAGCCGACTAGACGAGCAGTACTTC
CSASRLDEQYF
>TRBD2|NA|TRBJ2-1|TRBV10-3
TGTGCCATCAGTGAGTCGACGGGGGGAGGGAGAGAAAATGAGCAGTTCTTC
CAISESTGGGRENEQFF
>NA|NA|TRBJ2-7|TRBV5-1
TGCGCCAGCAGCTTGGGACGGTACGAGCAGTACTTC
CASSLGRYEQYF
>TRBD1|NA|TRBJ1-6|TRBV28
TGTGCCAGCATAGGGGGCGGGTCTCTTTCACCCCTCCACTTT
CASIGGGSLSPLHF
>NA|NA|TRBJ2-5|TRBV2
TGTGCCAGCAACTACCAAGAGACCCAGTACTTC
CASNYQETQYF
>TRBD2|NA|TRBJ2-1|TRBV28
TGTGCCAGCACCCTTAGCGGGGGGGCATACAATGAGCAGTTCTTC
CASTLSGGAYNEQFF
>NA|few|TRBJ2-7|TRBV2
TGTGCCAGCAGTATGTCTCTCCCCGACGAGCAGTACTTC
CASSMSLPDEQYF
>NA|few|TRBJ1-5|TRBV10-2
TGCGCCAGCAGTGAGGCCCTTCAACAGCCCCAGCATTTT
CASSEALQQPQHF
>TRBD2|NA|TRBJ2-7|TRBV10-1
TGCGCCAGCAGGGTAGCGGGGGCGACCTACGAGCAGTACTTC
CASRVAGATYEQYF
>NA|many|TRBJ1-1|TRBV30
TGTGCCTGGAGGGACAGGAACACTGAAGCTTTCTTT
CAWRDRNTEAFF
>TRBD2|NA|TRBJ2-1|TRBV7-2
TGTGCCAGCAGCTTAGTCTCGGGAGGCGAGCAGTTCTTC
CASSLVSGGEQFF
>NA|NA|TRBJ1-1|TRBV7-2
TGTGCCAGCAGCAGAGTTAACACTGAAGCTTTCTTT
CASSRVNTEAFF
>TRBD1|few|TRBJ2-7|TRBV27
TGTGCCAGCAGAGGGAGTGACAGGGTGAGCTCCTACGAGCAGTACTTC
CASRGSDRVSSYEQYF
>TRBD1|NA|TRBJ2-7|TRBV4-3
TGCGCCAGCAGCCAATTAACAGGGGGAGGCTACGAGCAGTACTTC
CASSQLTGGGYEQYF
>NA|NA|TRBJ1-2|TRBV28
TGTGCCAGCAGTTTTAGGGGCAGAGGAAGCTACACCTTC
CASSFRGRGSYTF
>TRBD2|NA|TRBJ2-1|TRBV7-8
TGTGCCAGCAGCCAGTGGACTAGCGCGAGCGAGGATGGTGAGCAGTTCTTC
CASSQWTSASEDGEQFF
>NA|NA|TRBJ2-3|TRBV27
TGTGCCAGCAGTTTGGAGCAGTCCCGCACAGATACGCAGTATTTT
CASSLEQSRTDTQYF
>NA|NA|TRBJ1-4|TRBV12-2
TGTGCAAGTCGCTCCGGATTTTTT
CASRSGFF
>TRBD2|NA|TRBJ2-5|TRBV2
TGTGCCAGCAATGGGCTAGCGGGGGGGCTAACGTCAGAGACCCAGTACTTC
CASNGLAGGLTSETQYF
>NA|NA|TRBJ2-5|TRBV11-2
TGTGCCAGCAGCCAAAGGGTAGGGCCAGGGAGGTTCCAAGAGACCCAGTACTTC
CASSQRVGPGRFQETQYF
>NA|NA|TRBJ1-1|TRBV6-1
TGTGCCAGCAGAGCAGGGAAAGCGAGTACTGAAGCTTTCTTT
CASRAGKASTEAFF